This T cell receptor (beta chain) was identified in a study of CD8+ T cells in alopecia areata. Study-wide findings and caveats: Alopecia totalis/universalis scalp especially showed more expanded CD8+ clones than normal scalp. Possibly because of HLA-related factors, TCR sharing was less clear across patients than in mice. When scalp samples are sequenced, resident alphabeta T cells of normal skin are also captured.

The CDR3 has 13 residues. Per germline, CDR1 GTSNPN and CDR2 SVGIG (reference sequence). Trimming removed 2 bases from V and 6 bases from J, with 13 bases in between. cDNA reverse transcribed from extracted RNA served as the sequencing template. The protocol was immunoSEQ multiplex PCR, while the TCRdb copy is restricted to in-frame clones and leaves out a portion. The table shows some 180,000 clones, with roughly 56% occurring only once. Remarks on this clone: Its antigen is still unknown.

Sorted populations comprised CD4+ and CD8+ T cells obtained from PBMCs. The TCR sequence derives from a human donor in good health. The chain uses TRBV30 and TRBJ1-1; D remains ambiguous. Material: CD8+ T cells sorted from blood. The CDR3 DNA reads TGTGCCTGGAGTATCCTCCCCGGGGCTGAAGCTTTCTTT. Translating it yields CAWSILPGAEAFF.